These 32 T cell receptor beta chains originate from one sample sequenced in a study of cytomegalovirus exposure and HLA in healthy donors. The PCR had 60 Vbeta and 13 Jbeta primers. Sequenced by immunoSEQ multiplex PCR; TCRdb stores in-frame clones only, minus some. This sample yields around 150,000 clones, of which roughly three quarters are seen a single time; 2% to 2.5% belongs to the top ten. The sequencing sample was made of PBMCs. The source of these receptors is a man aged 25 to 40 in good health and CMV-seronegative.

The chain joins TRBV28 to TRBJ2-1; TRBD2 aligns across 7 bases. The CDR3 runs 12 residues. Germline V lookup: CDR1 MDHEN, CDR2 SYDVKM. V was pared by 7 bases and J by 15 bases, with 12 bases of the junction left unmatched. The CDR3 nucleotides are TGTGCCAGCACCCCGGGCGGGAGAGGGATGTTCTTC. This gives the protein CASTPGGRGMFF. Complete variable domain (other parts from reference TRBV28 and TRBJ2-1): DVKVTQSSRYLVKRTGEKVFLECVQDMDHENMFWYRQDPGLGLRLIYFSYDVKMKEKGDIPEGYSVSREKKERFSLILESASTNQTSMYLCASTPGGRGMFFGPGTRLTVL.

This sequence joins TRBV5-3 and TRBJ2-3, with no clear D. TRBV5-3 is treated as an ORF (open reading frame) with a function not yet certain. The CDR3 length is 11 residues. The V gene lost 7 bases and the J gene lost 4 bases, with 7 bases spanning the gap. CDR3 loop: CARPIPDTQYF. The CDR3 coding sequence is TGTGCCAGACCCATCCCAGATACGCAGTATTTT.

This clone was detected only a few times. The chain is built from TRBV19 and TRBJ1-5; D gene uncertain. CDR1 is LNHDA, CDR2 SQIVND, per germline (reference sequence). This CDR3 has 14 amino acids. With 6 bases removed from V and 0 bases from J, the gap between germline ends came to 9 bases. In nucleotides, the CDR3 is TGTGCCAGTAGCATGATAGATAGCAATCAGCCCCAGCATTTT. Amino acids: CASSMIDSNQPQHF.

This clone was counted between two and nine times. The chain carries TRBV5-1 and TRBJ2-7, with D perhaps matching TRBD2 (6 bases). Per germline, CDR1 SGHRS and CDR2 YFSETQ. V lost 0 bases and J lost 0, with 10 bases in between. This CDR3 is built from 15 residues. CDR3 DNA sequence: TGCGCCAGCAGCTTGGCGGCGGGAAACTCCTACGAGCAGTACTTC. This encodes CASSLAAGNSYEQYF. Using reference TRBV5-1 and TRBJ2-7 for the parts outside the CDR3, the full variable domain is KAGVTQTPRYLIKTRGQQVTLSCSPISGHRSVSWYQQTPGQGLQFLFEYFSETQRNKGNFPGRFSGRQFSNSRSEMNVSTLELGDSALYLCASSLAAGNSYEQYFGPGTRLTVT.

V usage is TRBV28 and J usage is TRBJ2-1; 12 nucleotides agree with TRBD2. This CDR3 has 16 amino acids. Trimming removed 5 bases from V and 4 bases from J; junction bases left unmatched: 6. Per the germline V gene, CDR1 is MDHEN and CDR2 is SYDVKM. The CDR3 DNA reads as TGTGCCAGCAGTCCCGGACTAGCGGGGATTTACAATGAGCAGTTCTTC. Its translation is CASSPGLAGIYNEQFF.

The chain combines TRBV18 with TRBJ1-1, with D tentatively TRBD1 (5 bases). The germline V gene has CDR1 KGHSH and CDR2 LQKENI. With 3 bases removed from V and 7 bases from J, the gap between germline ends came to 12 bases. The CDR3 extends over 13 amino acids. The DNA for the CDR3 is TGTGCCAGCTCACCCAGGGAGGAGGGTGAAGCTTTCTTT. This sequence encodes CASSPREEGEAFF.

This clone was seen a few times. The chain is built from TRBV11-2 and TRBJ2-1, with a tentative D call TRBD2 (5 bases). V was clipped by 4 bases and J by 4 bases, with 14 bases between them. From germline, CDR1 is SGHAT and CDR2 FQNNGV. The CDR3 length is 15 residues. CDR3 loop: CASSSLYGVYNEQFF. The CDR3 region has the DNA TGTGCCAGCAGCTCACTCTACGGGGTTTACAATGAGCAGTTCTTC.

The gene calls are TRBV27 and TRBJ2-3; tentative D call: TRBD1 (8 bases). CDR3 length: 16 amino acids. CDR1 MNHEY and CDR2 SMNVEV come from the germline V gene (reference sequence). Trimming stripped 6 bases from V and 2 bases from J, with 18 bases between. CDR3 sequence (DNA): TGTGCCAGCAGGGGACGACAGGGGACTAACACAGATACGCAGTATTTT. This codes for CASRGRQGTNTDTQYF.

The chain carries TRBV6-6 and TRBJ2-3; 9 bases are a match to TRBD1. Looked up from germline, CDR1 is MNHNY and CDR2 is SVGAGI (reference sequence). The ends lost 5 bases at V and 5 bases at J; junction bases unmatched: 8. There are 15 residues in the CDR3. CDR3 DNA sequence: TGTGCCAGCAGTACACCGGGACAGGGTAAAGATACGCAGTATTTT. It yields the protein CASSTPGQGKDTQYF.

CDR3 residues: CAIQGSGTEAFF. CDR3 sequence (DNA): TGCGCCATCCAGGGATCTGGCACTGAAGCTTTCTTT. The rearrangement uses TRBV10-2 and TRBJ1-1, with D perhaps TRBD1 (5 bases). The CDR3 is 12 amino acids. In germline, CDR1 is WSHSY, CDR2 SAAADI. The ends were cut back, 10 bases at V and 4 bases at J, with 13 bases in the middle.

The chain carries TRBV27 and TRBJ2-5; 9 nucleotides line up with TRBD2. Gene TRBJ2-7 matches the end of the DNA better, so the J call may be wrong. The CDR3 has 17 residues. Per germline, CDR1 MNHEY and CDR2 SMNVEV (reference sequence). CDR3 loop: CASSVLAGAQLSYEQYF. The CDR3 DNA is TGTGCCAGCAGTGTTTTAGCGGGAGCGCAACTCTCCTACGAGCAGTACTTC.

V usage is TRBV18 and J usage is TRBJ1-5; the D gene is possibly TRBD1 (5 bases). CDR1 and CDR2 (germline): KGHSH, LQKENI. Trimming pared 3 bases from V and 12 bases from J, leaving 15 bases between. This CDR3 has 13 amino acids. The CDR3 region has the DNA TGTGCCAGCTCACCGGACACGATGACTTACCAGCATTTT. This codes for CASSPDTMTYQHF.

The CDR3 reads CASSLAPTGVGEQYF. The CDR3 coding sequence is TGCGCCAGCAGCTTGGCCCCGACAGGGGTAGGAGAGCAGTACTTC. The genes are TRBV5-1 and TRBJ2-7; TRBD1 aligns across 8 bases. V was clipped by 0 bases and J by 7 bases; unmatched bases: 9. Germline CDR1 SGHRS, CDR2 YFSETQ. This CDR3 comprises 15 residues.

This chain links TRBV7-9 with TRBJ2-1; 7 bases align to TRBD1. Germline lookup yields CDR1 SEHNR and CDR2 FQNEAQ (reference sequence). The CDR3 covers 12 residues. V was pared by 3 bases and J by 9 bases, with 2 bases of the junction left unmatched. CDR3 bases: TGTGCCAGCAGCTTCGACAGGGCTGAGCAGTTCTTC. This encodes CASSFDRAEQFF.

The J gene is TRBJ1-2, the V gene TRBV7-9; D is perhaps TRBD1 (6 bases). CDR3 length: 13 residues. The V and J ends lost 1 base and 6 bases respectively, with 9 bases between them. Germline V CDR1 and CDR2: SEHNR, FQNEAQ (reference sequence). The CDR3 nucleotides are TGTGCCAGCAGCTTAGGAGCAGGGGATGGCTACACCTTC. This translates into CASSLGAGDGYTF. Filled out from reference TRBV7-9 and TRBJ1-2, the complete variable domain reads DTGVSQNPRHKITKRGQNVTFRCDPISEHNRLYWYRQTLGQGPEFLTYFQNEAQLEKSRLLSDRFSAERPKGSFSTLEIQRTEQGDSAMYLCASSLGAGDGYTFGSGTRLTVV.

This sequence joins TRBV2 and TRBJ2-1, with D possibly being TRBD1 (6 bases). Germline V gene sequence: CDR1 SNHLY, CDR2 FYNNEI. CDR3 size: 11 residues. The ends were cut back, 10 bases at V and 6 bases at J, with 10 bases in the middle. CDR3 residues: CATLGGNEQFF. CDR3 in DNA: TGTGCCACCTTAGGGGGCAATGAGCAGTTCTTC.

Points on this clone: The same CDR3 can be traced to other DNA sequences in this sample. The chain combines TRBV5-1 with TRBJ1-1; 7 nucleotides match TRBD1. With V trimmed by 5 bases and J by 1 base, 8 bases remained unmatched. In germline, CDR1 is SGHRS, CDR2 YFSETQ. This CDR3 is built from 15 residues. CDR3 sequence (DNA): TGCGCCAGCAGTTACCGACAGGGAGGGAACACTGAAGCTTTCTTT. This gives the protein CASSYRQGGNTEAFF. Full variable domain (rest looked up from reference TRBV5-1 and TRBJ1-1): KAGVTQTPRYLIKTRGQQVTLSCSPISGHRSVSWYQQTPGQGLQFLFEYFSETQRNKGNFPGRFSGRQFSNSRSEMNVSTLELGDSALYLCASSYRQGGNTEAFFGQGTRLTVV.

This clone was found a few times. The chain has TRBV5-1 and TRBJ2-1; D possibly corresponds to TRBD2 (5 bases). This CDR3 contains 15 residues. Between the trimmed V and J ends, which lost 4 bases and 0 bases, there was a span of 11 bases. Germline V gene sequence: CDR1 SGHRS, CDR2 YFSETQ. Written as DNA, the CDR3 is TGCGCCAGCAGCCCGACTGGGAGCTCCTACAATGAGCAGTTCTTC. Translating it yields CASSPTGSSYNEQFF.

The chain joins TRBV5-4 to TRBJ2-1; perhaps TRBD2 as D (5 bases). CDR1 and CDR2 from the germline V gene are SGHNT and YYREEE (reference sequence). This CDR3 is built from 15 residues. The V gene lost 4 bases and the J gene lost 0 bases, with 11 bases spanning the gap. CDR3 amino acids: CASSVDYTSYNEQFF. The CDR3 DNA is TGTGCCAGCAGCGTTGACTATACCTCCTACAATGAGCAGTTCTTC.

The CDR3 region has the DNA TGTGCCAGTAGTACCGCAGGGGTACCCTACGAGCAGTACTTC. It encodes CASSTAGVPYEQYF. The chain carries TRBV19 and TRBJ2-7; maybe TRBD1 (6 bases). This CDR3 contains 14 residues. The V gene lost 4 bases and the J gene lost 2 bases, with 12 bases spanning the gap. CDR1 is LNHDA and CDR2 is SQIVND in the germline V gene (reference sequence).

This clone showed up just once. The rearrangement uses TRBV4-1 and TRBJ2-2; D might be TRBD2 (5 bases). V was clipped by 7 bases and J by 1 base, with 7 bases between them. The CDR3 runs 13 residues. Germline V CDR1 and CDR2: MGHRA, YSYEKL. The CDR3 loop reads CASMAGNTGELFF. The CDR3 nucleotides are TGCGCCAGCATGGCGGGGAACACCGGGGAGCTGTTTTTT.

The chain recombines TRBV6-5 with TRBJ2-7, with TRBD1 as a possible D gene (7 bases). The CDR3 contains 15 residues. Deletions cut 6 bases from V and 1 base from J, with 16 bases between. Germline V gene lookup returns CDR1 MNHEY and CDR2 SVGAGI. The CDR3 DNA follows: TGTGCCAGCAGCCCAGACAGGGCGGGATCCTACGAGCAGTACTTC. This encodes CASSPDRAGSYEQYF.

The chain is built from TRBV28 and TRBJ2-3; tentative D call: TRBD1 (8 bases). Between the trimmed V and J ends, which lost 8 bases and 4 bases, there was a span of 22 bases. This CDR3 is built from 16 residues. Germline V gene data show CDR1 as MDHEN and CDR2 as SYDVKM. CDR3 nucleotide sequence: TGTGCCAGCGCACCAACAGGGGGGGGGAGGGCAGATACGCAGTATTTT. Translated: CASAPTGGGRADTQYF. The variable domain in full, with the rest retrieved from reference TRBV28 and TRBJ2-3, is DVKVTQSSRYLVKRTGEKVFLECVQDMDHENMFWYRQDPGLGLRLIYFSYDVKMKEKGDIPEGYSVSREKKERFSLILESASTNQTSMYLCASAPTGGGRADTQYFGPGTRLTVL.

This chain links TRBV2 with TRBJ1-3; D not resolved. Trimming took 6 bases from V and 8 from J, leaving 11 bases between them. Germline V lookup: CDR1 SNHLY, CDR2 FYNNEI. The CDR3 is 12 residues long. The CDR3: CASRTNEDTIYF. As DNA, the CDR3 is TGTGCCAGCAGGACTAATGAAGACACCATATATTTT.

The rearrangement links TRBV5-6 to TRBJ1-2, with a possible D match to TRBD1 (6 bases). V was cut by 4 bases and J by 4 bases, with 17 bases left in between. This CDR3 contains 15 residues. Germline V lookup: CDR1 SGHDT, CDR2 YYEEEE. The CDR3 sequence: CASSRNNGQIYGYTF. The CDR3 nucleotides read TGTGCCAGCAGCCGAAACAACGGACAGATCTATGGCTACACCTTC. Drawing the rest from reference TRBV5-6 and TRBJ1-2, the complete variable domain is DAGVTQSPTHLIKTRGQQVTLRCSPKSGHDTVSWYQQALGQGPQFIFQYYEEEERQRGNFPDRFSGHQFPNYSSELNVNALLLGDSALYLCASSRNNGQIYGYTFGSGTRLTVV.

The V gene is TRBV9, the J gene TRBJ2-3, with 7 bases matching TRBD2. The V gene end was trimmed by 0 bases and the J gene end by 2 bases; junction bases not matched to a gene: 6. Looked up from germline, CDR1 is SGDLS and CDR2 is YYNGEE. The CDR3 totals 16 residues. The CDR3 DNA reads TGTGCCAGCAGCGTAGGGGCTAGCGGACCCACAGATACGCAGTATTTT. It yields the protein CASSVGASGPTDTQYF. Looking up the rest from reference TRBV9 and TRBJ2-3 gives the full variable domain: DSGVTQTPKHLITATGQRVTLRCSPRSGDLSVYWYQQSLDQGLQFLIQYYNGEERAKGNILERFSAQQFPDLHSELNLSSLELGDSALYFCASSVGASGPTDTQYFGPGTRLTVL.

This chain connects TRBV25-1 to TRBJ1-3; weak D call: TRBD1 (5 bases). Trimming pared 6 bases from V and 2 bases from J, leaving 11 bases between. CDR1 MGHDK and CDR2 SYGVNS come from the germline V gene. The CDR3 runs 14 residues. CDR3 nucleotide sequence: TGTGCCAGCAGAAGGTCAGGGACTGGAAACACCATATATTTT. It yields the protein CASRRSGTGNTIYF.

In regard to this clone: In the same sample, other DNA sequences code for this CDR3. The rearrangement uses TRBV5-1 and TRBJ1-1; D is undetermined. Trimming removed 3 bases from V and 4 bases from J, with 10 bases in between. The germline V gene encodes CDR1 SGHRS and CDR2 YFSETQ. This CDR3 is 13 amino acids long. The CDR3 sequence: CASSWGGSTEAFF. In DNA form, the CDR3 reads TGCGCCAGCAGCTGGGGAGGGAGCACTGAAGCTTTCTTT.

The chain recombines TRBV29-1 with TRBJ2-7; D possibly corresponds to TRBD1 (5 bases). Germline V gene sequence: CDR1 SQVTM, CDR2 ANQGSEA. V was shortened by 5 bases and J by 2 bases, with 13 bases between the two germline ends. CDR3 size: 13 residues. The CDR3 spells CSVRETAAYEQYF. In DNA form, the CDR3 reads TGCAGCGTTCGAGAGACAGCAGCCTACGAGCAGTACTTC.

This clone was seen just once. This chain joins TRBV6-1 and TRBJ2-3; 10 bases are a match to TRBD2. The CDR3 contains 19 residues. Germline CDR1 is MNHNS and CDR2 is SASEGT. Trimming cost V 0 bases and J 0 bases; bases outside gene matches: 9. CDR3 sequence: CASSEALAGVWGSTDTQYF. CDR3 DNA: TGTGCCAGCAGTGAAGCGCTAGCGGGAGTTTGGGGTAGCACAGATACGCAGTATTTT.

V usage is TRBV4-3 and J usage is TRBJ2-1, with D possibly matching TRBD2 (6 bases). The V end was cut by 0 bases, the J end by 8 bases, with 14 bases between. CDR3 size: 15 residues. Per germline, CDR1 LGHNA and CDR2 YSLEER. In DNA form, the CDR3 reads TGCGCCAGCAGCCAAGATCGGGAGTTCAGATATGAGCAGTTCTTC. Translating it yields CASSQDREFRYEQFF.

This rearrangement joins TRBV5-4 to TRBJ2-2, with 7 bases fitting TRBD1. Per the germline V gene, CDR1 is SGHNT and CDR2 is YYREEE (reference sequence). The length of the CDR3 is 16 residues. Losses at the gene ends were 4 bases for V and 0 bases for J; bases not matched to a gene: 6. The CDR3 spells CASSPWTGANTGELFF. The CDR3 DNA is TGTGCCAGCAGCCCGTGGACAGGAGCGAACACCGGGGAGCTGTTTTTT.